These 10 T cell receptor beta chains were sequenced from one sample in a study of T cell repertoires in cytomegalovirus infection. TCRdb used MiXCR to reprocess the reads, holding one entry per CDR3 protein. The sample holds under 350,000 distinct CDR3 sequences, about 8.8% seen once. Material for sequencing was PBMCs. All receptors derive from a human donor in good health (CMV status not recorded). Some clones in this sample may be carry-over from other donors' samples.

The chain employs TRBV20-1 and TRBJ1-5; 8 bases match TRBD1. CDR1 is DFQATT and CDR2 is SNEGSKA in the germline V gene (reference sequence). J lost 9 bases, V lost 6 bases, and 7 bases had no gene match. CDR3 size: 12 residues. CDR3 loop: CSAWTGRPPQHF. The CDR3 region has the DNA TGCAGTGCATGGACAGGGAGGCCGCCCCAGCATTTT.

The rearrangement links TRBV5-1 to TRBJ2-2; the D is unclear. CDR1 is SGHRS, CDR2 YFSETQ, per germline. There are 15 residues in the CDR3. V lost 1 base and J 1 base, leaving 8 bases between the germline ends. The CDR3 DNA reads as TGCGCCAGCAGCTTGACTGGGCAGAACACCGGGGAGCTGTTTTTT. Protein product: CASSLTGQNTGELFF.

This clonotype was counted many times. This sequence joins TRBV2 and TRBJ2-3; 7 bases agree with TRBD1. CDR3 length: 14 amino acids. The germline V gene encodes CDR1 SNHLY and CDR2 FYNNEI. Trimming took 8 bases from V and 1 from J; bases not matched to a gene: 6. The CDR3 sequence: CASGLQGGTDTQYF. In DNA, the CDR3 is TGTGCCAGCGGACTCCAGGGGGGCACAGATACGCAGTATTTT.

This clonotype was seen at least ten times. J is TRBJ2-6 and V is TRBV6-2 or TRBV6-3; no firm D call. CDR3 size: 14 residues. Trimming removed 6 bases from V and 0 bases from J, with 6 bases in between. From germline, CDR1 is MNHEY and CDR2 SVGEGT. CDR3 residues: CASRESSGANVLTF. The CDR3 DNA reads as TGTGCCAGCAGGGAGAGCTCTGGGGCCAACGTCCTGACTTTC.

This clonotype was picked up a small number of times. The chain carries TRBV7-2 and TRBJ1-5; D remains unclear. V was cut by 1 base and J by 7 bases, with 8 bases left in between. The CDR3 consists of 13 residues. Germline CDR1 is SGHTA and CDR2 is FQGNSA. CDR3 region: CASSLEYDQPQHF. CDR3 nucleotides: TGTGCCAGCAGCTTAGAATATGACCAGCCCCAGCATTTT.

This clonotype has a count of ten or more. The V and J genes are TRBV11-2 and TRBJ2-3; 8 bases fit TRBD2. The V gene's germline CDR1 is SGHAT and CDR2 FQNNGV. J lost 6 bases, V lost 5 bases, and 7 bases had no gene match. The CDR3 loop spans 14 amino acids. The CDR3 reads CASSLSQRGDTQYF. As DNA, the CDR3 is TGTGCCAGCAGCCTATCCCAGCGGGGGGATACGCAGTATTTT.

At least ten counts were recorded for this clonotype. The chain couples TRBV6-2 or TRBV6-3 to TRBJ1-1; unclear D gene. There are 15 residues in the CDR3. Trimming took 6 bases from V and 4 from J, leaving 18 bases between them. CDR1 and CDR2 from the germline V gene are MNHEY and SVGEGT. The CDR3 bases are TGTGCCAGCAGCCCTAATCTTGGCGCGAGCACTGAAGCTTTCTTT. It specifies CASSPNLGASTEAFF.

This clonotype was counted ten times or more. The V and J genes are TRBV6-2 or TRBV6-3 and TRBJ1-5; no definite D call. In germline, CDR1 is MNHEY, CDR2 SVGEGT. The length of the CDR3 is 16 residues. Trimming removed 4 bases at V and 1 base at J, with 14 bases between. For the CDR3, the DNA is TGTGCCAGCAGTTTTTCTCCCGTAAGAAGCAATCAGCCCCAGCATTTT. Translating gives CASSFSPVRSNQPQHF.

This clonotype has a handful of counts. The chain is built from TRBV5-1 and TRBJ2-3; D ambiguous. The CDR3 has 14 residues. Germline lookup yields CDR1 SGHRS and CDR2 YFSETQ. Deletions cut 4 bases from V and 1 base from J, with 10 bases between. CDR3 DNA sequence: TGCGCCAGCAGCCAGCACGGCGGCACAGATACGCAGTATTTT. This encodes CASSQHGGTDTQYF.

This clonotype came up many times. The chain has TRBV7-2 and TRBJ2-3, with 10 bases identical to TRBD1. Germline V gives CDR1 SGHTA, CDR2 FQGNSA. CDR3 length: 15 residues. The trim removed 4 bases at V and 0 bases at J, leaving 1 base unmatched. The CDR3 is CASSSGQGSTDTQYF. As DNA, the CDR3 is TGTGCCAGCAGCTCGGGACAGGGGAGCACAGATACGCAGTATTTT.